The T cell receptor (beta chain) described here comes from a study of blood T cell repertoires in COVID-19. Turning to the study itself: The analysed material was cDNA or gDNA that came from T cells, B-cell-depleted T cells, or PBMCs.

Original processing notes: Researchers report that nucleated cell counts were estimated from reference gene primer amplification. Only in-frame clones appear in the TCRdb table, and some are missing; sequencing was by immunoSEQ multiplex PCR. Clone size and V and J calls were adopted from that table, with D and trimming inferred from the DNA. The sample holds 300,000 to 400,000 clones, around 87% seen once. Seattle patients were enrolled while actively infected and followed longitudinally. CDR1 SGHVS and CDR2 FQNEAQ come from the germline V gene. Trimming took 4 bases from V and 5 from J; bases not matched to a gene: 5. There are 15 residues in the CDR3.

The sample taken for sequencing was peripheral blood. The sequence derives from a woman aged 55-69 years with COVID-19, enrolled during active disease. The V and J genes are TRBV7-8 and TRBJ1-2; 12 bases fit TRBD1. CDR3 DNA: TGTGCCAGCAGCTCGGGACAGGGGGCATGGTATGGCTACACCTTC. Translating gives CASSSGQGAWYGYTF. The variable domain in full, completed from reference TRBV7-8 and TRBJ1-2, reads GAGVSQSPRYKVAKRGQDVALRCDPISGHVSLFWYQQALGQGPEFLTYFQNEAQLDKSGLPSDRFFAERPEGSVSTLKIQRTQQEDSAVYLCASSSGQGAWYGYTFGSGTRLTVV.